This TCR beta chain was captured by sequencing in a study of blood T cell repertoires in COVID-19. The V and J ends lost 3 bases and 7 bases respectively, with 6 bases between them. The germline V gene encodes CDR1 SGHDN and CDR2 FVKESK. The CDR3 spans 11 residues. Per the original data handling: Reference gene primer amplification gave estimated nucleated cell counts. Using immunoSEQ multiplex PCR, the repertoire was profiled, and TCRdb retains in-frame clones only, with some absent. V and J calls and clone size are copied from that table; D and trimming were computed from the DNA. The profile shows approximately 150,000 clones, roughly 90% of them singletons.

The rearrangement links TRBV14 to TRBJ1-1; D gene ambiguous. Sequencing input: peripheral blood. This clonotype originated in a man between 65 and 85 years old with acute or convalescent COVID-19. DNA for the CDR3: TGTGCCAGCAGCCATGGCAATGAAGCTTTCTTT. Translation: CASSHGNEAFF.